This T cell receptor beta chain was observed in a study of a mutant IDH1 vaccine in newly diagnosed glioma. As for this clone: Its antigen is still unknown.

This table comes from immunoSEQ multiplex PCR, and its TCRdb copy is limited to in-frame clones, with some not included. Of about 55,000 clones listed, less than 90% are singletons. Notes on the study in general: Seemingly, top peripheral T cell clonotype changes bore no relation to pseudoprogression.

The V segment lost 7 bases and the J segment 7 bases; nucleotides outside the gene matches: 2. The CDR3 contains 11 residues. Germline V lookup: CDR1 MNHEY, CDR2 SMNVEV (reference sequence). Noted time point: week 35, safety follow-up. Topical imiquimod was applied with each vaccine dose, which held 300 ug of mutant IDH1 20-mer peptide. V gene TRBV27 combines with J gene TRBJ1-2; TRBD1 matches 8 bases. The sequencing here drew on PBMCs, taken from a glioma patient whose treatment included an IDH1 peptide vaccine. The clonotype comes from a young woman with glioma. This CDR3 is CASTGGGGYTF. CDR3 DNA sequence: TGTGCCAGCACAGGGGGCGGTGGCTACACCTTC.